This T cell receptor (beta chain) comes out of a study of blood T cell repertoires in COVID-19. During active infection, Seattle patients enrolled and were then monitored through disease. As originally analysed: Quantification of nucleated cells was approximated via reference gene primer amplification. Sequencing used immunoSEQ multiplex PCR; TCRdb keeps in-frame clones, though not all of them. V and J calls and clone size are given by that table; D and trimming were obtained from the DNA. Of 300,000 to 450,000 clones in the sample, roughly 90% are singletons; the top ten hold 3%. This clonotype originated in a woman aged 30 to 39 with COVID-19, enrolled during active disease. Sequencing input: peripheral blood.

The CDR3 loop is CASSQDVSVYGYTF. The CDR3 DNA reads TGTGCCAGCAGCCAAGATGTGTCAGTCTATGGCTACACCTTC. The J gene is TRBJ1-2, the V gene TRBV4-2; D is unclear. The germline CDR1 and CDR2 sequences are LGHNA and YNFKEQ. This CDR3 comprises 14 residues. Trimming pared 0 bases from V and 4 bases from J, leaving 9 bases between.